The subject of this entry is one T cell receptor beta chain. Its antigen is still unknown. J gave up 0 bases and V 4 bases, and 3 bases lay outside the gene matches. Germline loops: CDR1 MNHEY, CDR2 SVGAGI. The CDR3 length is 16 residues. This record comes from a study of T cell responses to AZD1222 COVID-19 vaccine. Whole-study results and caveats: Donors were chiefly white British, with a greater number of females, and clonal diversity was perhaps underestimated. Unmutated regions of variants are reportedly targeted by nearly half of spike-specific TCRs.

The protocol was immunoSEQ multiplex PCR, while the TCRdb copy is restricted to in-frame clones and leaves out a portion. Of 60,000 to 90,000 clones in the sample, around 87% are singletons; the top ten hold 18%. J is TRBJ2-6 and V is TRBV6-5, with TRBD1 identical over 7 bases. Sequencing was performed on peripheral blood, taken 28 days after the second AZD1222 dose. This sequence was found in an adult who received the AZD1222 COVID-19 vaccine. Written as DNA, the CDR3 is TGTGCCAGCAGTTCCGGGACAGTCTCTGGGGCCAACGTCCTGACTTTC. Protein: CASSSGTVSGANVLTF.